The 24 T cell receptor beta chains presented below share a single source sample, sequenced in a study of T cells in tumors after PD-1 blockade. Using immunoSEQ multiplex PCR, the repertoire was profiled, and TCRdb retains in-frame clones only, with some absent. Among about 24,000 clones, roughly four fifths were seen once, and the ten largest hold around 10%. The input for sequencing was PBMCs, taken after anti-PD-1 treatment. The origin of the receptors is a human donor with basal cell carcinoma.

CDR3 DNA: TGTGCCAGCAGATCGACAGGGGCAGGGGACACTGAAGCTTTCTTT. The encoded protein is CASRSTGAGDTEAFF. The chain couples TRBV5-6 to TRBJ1-1; 8 nucleotides match TRBD1. There are 15 residues in the CDR3. Germline V gene lookup returns CDR1 SGHDT and CDR2 YYEEEE. V dropped 5 bases and J dropped 3; count of bases not matched to a gene: 9.

CDR3 sequence (DNA): TGTGCCAGCAGCCCCAGAACAGGGTCTGGAAACACCATATATTTT. It yields the protein CASSPRTGSGNTIYF. The chain is built from TRBV4-2 and TRBJ1-3; a weak D match, TRBD1 (6 bases). Germline lookup yields CDR1 LGHNA and CDR2 YNFKEQ. V lost 4 bases, J lost 1 base, and 11 bases lay in between. The CDR3 is made up of 15 amino acids.

The chain joins TRBV5-4 to TRBJ2-1, with 7 positions matching TRBD2. CDR1 is SGHNT, CDR2 YYREEE, per germline (reference sequence). V trimming: 3 bases; J trimming: 7 bases; junction bases outside the gene matches: 7. The CDR3 loop spans 14 amino acids. The DNA for the CDR3 is TGTGCCAGCAGCTCTGTGGGGGGGAGGAATGAGCAGTTCTTC. Translated, it gives CASSSVGGRNEQFF.

V usage is TRBV7-9 and J usage is TRBJ2-2; D is undetermined. This CDR3 is 16 amino acids long. From germline, CDR1 is SEHNR and CDR2 FQNEAQ (reference sequence). V lost 1 base and J 6 bases, leaving 15 bases between the germline ends. CDR3 loop: CASSLGSGFYSGELFF. CDR3 DNA sequence: TGTGCCAGCAGCTTAGGGTCCGGGTTTTATTCCGGGGAGCTGTTTTTT. The full variable domain, completed using reference TRBV7-9 and TRBJ2-2, is DTGVSQNPRHKITKRGQNVTFRCDPISEHNRLYWYRQTLGQGPEFLTYFQNEAQLEKSRLLSDRFSAERPKGSFSTLEIQRTEQGDSAMYLCASSLGSGFYSGELFFGEGSRLTVL.

The V and J genes are TRBV5-1 and TRBJ1-6; 9 bases align to TRBD1. The germline V gene encodes CDR1 SGHRS and CDR2 YFSETQ. The CDR3 runs 16 residues. V shed 4 bases, J shed 5 bases, and the junction held 7 bases outside the gene matches. CDR3 nucleotides: TGCGCCAGCAGCCCGCTAGGGGACAGGGATAATTCACCCCTCCACTTT. It yields the protein CASSPLGDRDNSPLHF.

Here the CDR3 DNA reads TGTGCCAGCAGCGTAGCTACTTCGTCAGGAGGGATGACAGATACGCAGTATTTT. Its protein is CASSVATSSGGMTDTQYF. The rearrangement links TRBV9 to TRBJ2-3; the D gene is possibly TRBD2 (6 bases). V was trimmed by 0 bases and J by 3 bases, leaving 20 bases between them. Germline assignment: CDR1 SGDLS and CDR2 YYNGEE. CDR3 size: 18 residues.

The gene calls are TRBV7-6 and TRBJ1-1; the D is unclear. The CDR3 runs 14 residues. Germline V lookup: CDR1 SGHVS, CDR2 FNYEAQ. The V and J ends lost 4 bases and 5 bases respectively, with 14 bases between them. The CDR3 DNA reads as TGTGCCAGCAGCTCGGCGGGAGTAGCAACTGAAGCTTTCTTT. Translated, it gives CASSSAGVATEAFF.

The chain is built from TRBV7-3 and TRBJ1-1, with D unclear. Germline loops: CDR1 SGHTA, CDR2 FQGTGA. V lost 6 bases, J lost 1 base, and 15 bases lay in between. This CDR3 has 15 residues. CDR3 sequence reads: CASSNNPSSNTEAFF. Written as DNA, the CDR3 is TGTGCCAGCAGTAATAACCCCAGTTCGAACACTGAAGCTTTCTTT.

This clone was observed once. The chain couples TRBV6-5 to TRBJ2-7; D perhaps matches TRBD1 (6 bases). Germline assignment: CDR1 MNHEY and CDR2 SVGAGI. V was cut by 6 bases and J by 0 bases, with 15 bases left in between. The length of the CDR3 is 15 residues. This CDR3 reads CASRPFLQGSYEQYF. The CDR3, as DNA: TGTGCCAGCAGGCCCTTCCTACAGGGCTCCTACGAGCAGTACTTC.

V gene TRBV19 combines with J gene TRBJ1-2; TRBD1 might be the D (5 bases). Germline assignment: CDR1 LNHDA and CDR2 SQIVND (reference sequence). V was pared by 5 bases and J by 4 bases, with 17 bases between. The CDR3 has 15 residues. The CDR3 sequence is CASSVQTGSIYGYTF. CDR3 bases: TGTGCCAGTAGTGTACAAACAGGTTCCATCTATGGCTACACCTTC.

This chain links TRBV3-1 (or the pseudogene TRBV3-2) with TRBJ2-5; 7 nucleotides line up with TRBD2. Trimming took 0 bases from V and 5 from J; bases not matched to a gene: 9. Per germline, CDR1 LGHDT and CDR2 YNNKEL (reference sequence). The CDR3 is 16 amino acids. The CDR3 loop is CASSQDKGGGKETQYF. In DNA, the CDR3 is TGTGCCAGCAGCCAAGATAAAGGCGGGGGTAAGGAGACCCAGTACTTC.

In DNA, the CDR3 is TGTGCCAGCAGCTTAGCAGGGGTCGGGGCCAACGTCCTGACTTTC. Residues: CASSLAGVGANVLTF. The rearrangement uses TRBV11-3 and TRBJ2-6; a possible D gene is TRBD1 (6 bases). The CDR3 is 15 amino acids. Trimming left V 1 base short and J 4 bases short, with 8 bases between. Per germline, CDR1 SGHNT and CDR2 YENEEA.

V is TRBV9 and J is TRBJ1-1, with TRBD1 identical over 9 bases. The CDR3 loop spans 15 amino acids. V trimming: 4 bases; J trimming: 1 base; junction bases outside the gene matches: 5. Germline V gives CDR1 SGDLS, CDR2 YYNGEE. The CDR3 region is CASSLQTGGNTEAFF. The CDR3 DNA reads TGTGCCAGCAGCTTGCAGACAGGGGGGAACACTGAAGCTTTCTTT.

This chain connects TRBV29-1 to TRBJ2-3, with a weak D call TRBD1 (5 bases). Trimming pared 4 bases from V and 0 bases from J, leaving 11 bases between. From germline, CDR1 is SQVTM and CDR2 ANQGSEA. The CDR3 covers 14 residues. The CDR3 loop reads CSVVGATSTDTQYF. CDR3 bases: TGCAGCGTTGTAGGGGCCACCAGCACAGATACGCAGTATTTT.

The genes are TRBV5-1 and TRBJ2-5, with D possibly called TRBD1 or TRBD2 (6 bases each). The CDR3 extends over 17 amino acids. The germline gives CDR1 SGHRS, CDR2 YFSETQ. Between the trimmed V and J ends, which lost 0 bases and 5 bases, there was a span of 20 bases. CDR3 in amino acids: CASSLDLGGQPGETQYF. CDR3 in DNA: TGCGCCAGCAGCTTGGATCTAGGGGGGCAGCCAGGGGAGACCCAGTACTTC.

V is TRBV4-1 and J is TRBJ2-3, with D perhaps matching TRBD2 (5 bases). Trimming removed 0 bases from V and 4 bases from J, with 17 bases in between. There are 17 residues in the CDR3. Germline V lookup: CDR1 MGHRA, CDR2 YSYEKL. The CDR3 sequence: CASSQDPFGSGSDTQYF. CDR3 DNA sequence: TGCGCCAGCAGCCAAGACCCTTTCGGAAGCGGATCAGATACGCAGTATTTT.

This sequence joins TRBV5-8 and TRBJ1-4, with 10 nucleotides matching TRBD1. Germline-derived CDR1 and CDR2 are SGHTS and YDEGEE. This CDR3 comprises 14 residues. V lost 4 bases and J lost 8; bases outside the gene matches: 5. CDR3 residues: CASSQGQGREKLFF. DNA for the CDR3: TGTGCCAGCAGCCAGGGACAGGGGCGGGAAAAACTGTTTTTT.

The chain uses TRBV6-5 and TRBJ1-2, with D maybe TRBD1 (6 bases). V gave up 4 bases and J gave up 1 base, with 7 bases separating them. Germline CDR1 and CDR2: MNHEY and SVGAGI. The CDR3 totals 13 residues. The CDR3 protein is CASSLQGNYGYTF. CDR3 DNA sequence: TGTGCCAGCAGTTTACAGGGTAACTATGGCTACACCTTC.

This clone was seen a handful of times. The rearrangement uses TRBV15 and TRBJ2-1, with D unclear. Trimming took 1 base from V and 7 from J, leaving 5 bases between them. From germline, CDR1 is LNHNV and CDR2 YYDKDF (reference sequence). CDR3 length equals 12 residues. The CDR3 here is CATSRVANEQFF. In DNA, the CDR3 is TGTGCCACCAGCAGAGTAGCAAATGAGCAGTTCTTC.

This rearrangement joins TRBV19 to TRBJ2-2; 7 bases fit TRBD1. V shed 3 bases and J 1 base; nucleotides not matched to a gene: 11. The germline V gene encodes CDR1 LNHDA and CDR2 SQIVND (reference sequence). CDR3 size: 18 residues. The CDR3 loop is CASSIFGFGQVNTGELFF. As DNA, the CDR3 is TGTGCCAGTAGTATTTTCGGATTCGGACAGGTGAACACCGGGGAGCTGTTTTTT.

The rearrangement joins TRBV2 to TRBJ1-1; no reliable D call. There are 14 residues in the CDR3. Trimming took off 1 base at V and 0 bases at J, with 6 bases between the two ends. Germline CDR1 reads SNHLY; CDR2 reads FYNNEI. The CDR3 region has the DNA TGTGCCAGCAGTGAAGGACGGGTGAACACTGAAGCTTTCTTT. The encoded protein is CASSEGRVNTEAFF.

The V call is TRBV11-3, the J call TRBJ1-4; 8 positions match TRBD1. This CDR3 has 15 residues. Germline-derived CDR1 and CDR2 are SGHNT and YENEEA. Trimming cost V 5 bases and J 8 bases; bases outside gene matches: 10. The CDR3 region is CASSIGQGWSEKLFF. The CDR3 DNA sequence: TGTGCCAGCAGCATCGGACAGGGATGGTCCGAAAAACTGTTTTTT.

V is TRBV27 and J is TRBJ2-2, with TRBD1 identical over 9 bases. CDR3 length: 16 residues. J gave up 1 base and V 5 bases, and 5 bases lay outside the gene matches. The germline CDR1 and CDR2 sequences are MNHEY and SMNVEV (reference sequence). The CDR3 here is CASSRPGQGNTGELFF. For the CDR3, the DNA is TGTGCCAGCAGTCGGCCGGGACAGGGGAACACCGGGGAGCTGTTTTTT.

V and J are TRBV7-6 and TRBJ2-5; 7 bases fit TRBD1. Germline V CDR1 and CDR2: SGHVS, FNYEAQ. The CDR3 runs 14 residues. The J segment lost 2 bases and the V segment lost 2 bases, leaving 2 bases of the junction unmatched. Here the CDR3 reads CASSLTGQQETQYF. CDR3 bases: TGTGCCAGCAGCTTAACGGGACAGCAAGAGACCCAGTACTTC.